The clone carrying this T cell receptor beta chain has more than one count but fewer than ten. Its antigen is not known. Assay: immunoSEQ multiplex PCR; the TCRdb copy retains only in-frame clones and omits some. This table holds around 140,000 clones, approximately 90% found once. This CDR3 spans 15 amino acids. V lost 8 bases to trimming and J lost 0 bases, with 17 bases between them. CDR1 is ENHRY, CDR2 SYGVKD, per germline. This sample was included in a study of T cell responses to AZD1222 COVID-19 vaccine. Study-wide results and limits: Donors were largely white British and mainly female; clonal diversity was possibly underestimated.

This specimen consisted of peripheral blood, obtained on day 0 of AZD1222 vaccination. The source is an adult in good health. This chain links TRBV10-3 with TRBJ2-7; D not resolved. CDR3 loop: CAIGAGPKSSYEQYF. The CDR3 DNA sequence: TGTGCCATCGGTGCCGGGCCTAAGAGCTCCTACGAGCAGTACTTC.